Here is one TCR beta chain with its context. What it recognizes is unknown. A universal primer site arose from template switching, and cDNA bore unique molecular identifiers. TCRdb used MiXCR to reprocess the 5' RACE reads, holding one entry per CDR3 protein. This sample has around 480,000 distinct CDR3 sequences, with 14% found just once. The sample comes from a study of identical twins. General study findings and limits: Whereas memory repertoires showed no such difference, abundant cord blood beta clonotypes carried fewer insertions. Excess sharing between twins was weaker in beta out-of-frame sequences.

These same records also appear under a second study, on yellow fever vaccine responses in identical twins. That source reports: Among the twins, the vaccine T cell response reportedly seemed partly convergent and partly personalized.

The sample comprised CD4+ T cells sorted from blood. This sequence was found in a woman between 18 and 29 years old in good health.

DNA for the CDR3: TGTGCCAGCAGTCCGCGGGAAGGGGCGGGGGAGACCCAGTACTTC. Translation: CASSPREGAGETQYF. J is TRBJ2-5 and V is TRBV12-3 or TRBV12-4; the D gene is possibly TRBD2 (6 bases). The CDR3 is 15 amino acids. Trimming pared 5 bases from V and 5 bases from J, leaving 18 bases between.